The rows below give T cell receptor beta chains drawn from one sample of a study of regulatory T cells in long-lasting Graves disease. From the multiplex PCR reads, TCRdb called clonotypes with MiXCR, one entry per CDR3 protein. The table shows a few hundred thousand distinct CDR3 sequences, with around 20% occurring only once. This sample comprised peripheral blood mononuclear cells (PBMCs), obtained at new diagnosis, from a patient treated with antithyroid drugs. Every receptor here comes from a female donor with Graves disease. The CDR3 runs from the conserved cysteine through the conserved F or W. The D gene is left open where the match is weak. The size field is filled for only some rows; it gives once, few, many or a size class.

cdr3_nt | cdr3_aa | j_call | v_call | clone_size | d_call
TGCGCCAGCAGCCCGGAACAGGGGAGCACCGGGGAGCTGTTTTTT | CASSPEQGSTGELFF | TRBJ2-2 | TRBV5-1 | many | TRBD1
TGCAGTGCTAGTAGCGGAGTAGGAGATACGCAGTATTTT | CSASSGVGDTQYF | TRBJ2-3 | TRBV20-1 | many | -
TGTGCCAGCAGCGGGAGTAACGCAGAGACCCAGTACTTC | CASSGSNAETQYF | TRBJ2-5 | TRBV7-3 | many | -
TGTGCCAGCAGTTTTGGGGTAACCGGGGAGCTGTTTTTT | CASSFGVTGELFF | TRBJ2-2 | TRBV12-3/TRBV12-4 | - | -
TGTGCCAGTAGTATGAGGGAGGGCGTCGGGGAGCTGTTTTTT | CASSMREGVGELFF | TRBJ2-2 | TRBV19 | - | TRBD2
TGTGCCAGTAATCCGACAGGCAGCAATCAGCCCCAGCATTTT | CASNPTGSNQPQHF | TRBJ1-5 | TRBV19 | few | -
TGTGCCAGCAGTTTGGATGAGGGACTAGCGGGGATACCTTACGAGCAGTACTTC | CASSLDEGLAGIPYEQYF | TRBJ2-7 | TRBV28 | - | TRBD2
TGTGCCAGCAGAAGTGGGCCGAACTCCTACGAGCAGTACTTC | CASRSGPNSYEQYF | TRBJ2-7 | TRBV28 | many | -
TGTGCCAGCAGTGAATTTAAGGGAAATGGGTACGAGCAGTACTTC | CASSEFKGNGYEQYF | TRBJ2-7 | TRBV12-3/TRBV12-4 | few | -
TGTGCCAGCAGCCAGGACAGGGTTGGCGGCTACACCTTC | CASSQDRVGGYTF | TRBJ1-2 | TRBV5-6 | many | TRBD1
TGTGCCAGCTCACCTTCGTATAATTCACCCCTCCACTTT | CASSPSYNSPLHF | TRBJ1-6 | TRBV18 | many | -
TGTGCCAGCAGTGAGTTGACAGGGGGTAATGCTTTCTTT | CASSELTGGNAFF | TRBJ1-1 | TRBV6-1 | few | TRBD1
TGCGCCAGCAGGAAACAGGATGCTGAAGCTTTCTTT | CASRKQDAEAFF | TRBJ1-1 | TRBV5-1 | many | -
TGTGCCAGCAGCTCACCGGGACAGGGGAACGAGCAGTACTTC | CASSSPGQGNEQYF | TRBJ2-7 | TRBV7-2 | many | TRBD1
TGTGCCAGCAGTGTCGCCGGGACAGGGTTCAATCAGCCCCAGCATTTT | CASSVAGTGFNQPQHF | TRBJ1-5 | TRBV27 | many | TRBD1
TGCAGTGTTAGGACCTCGAAGGGGCTCACAGATACGCAGTATTTT | CSVRTSKGLTDTQYF | TRBJ2-3 | TRBV20-1 | many | -
TGTGCCAGCACCCTGGCTACCGGGACAGGGAACTATGGCTACACCTTC | CASTLATGTGNYGYTF | TRBJ1-2 | TRBV2 | many | TRBD1
TGTGCCAGCAGTCCCGCCGGTGGGGAGCCCGAGCAGTACTTC | CASSPAGGEPEQYF | TRBJ2-7 | TRBV6-4 | - | -
TGTGCCAGCAGCTTAGGATCCAGGGGCTCTGGGAACACCATATATTTT | CASSLGSRGSGNTIYF | TRBJ1-3 | TRBV7-6 | - | -
TGTGCCAGCAGCTTAGCATCTGGGAACCGGGACGAGCAGTACTTC | CASSLASGNRDEQYF | TRBJ2-7 | TRBV7-2 | many | -
TGTGCCAGCAGCGTAGTCCTAGCTGGCAATGAGCAGTTCTTC | CASSVVLAGNEQFF | TRBJ2-1 | TRBV9 | many | -
TGTGCCAGCAGTTGGGGATCTAGCACAGATACGCAGTATTTT | CASSWGSSTDTQYF | TRBJ2-3 | TRBV6-5 | - | -
TGTGCCAGCAGTAGAGGCCGGAAGGAGTACTTC | CASSRGRKEYF | TRBJ2-7 | TRBV28 | many | -
TGTGCCAGCAGTCCCGGGGACCATACGCAGTATTTT | CASSPGDHTQYF | TRBJ2-3 | TRBV12-3/TRBV12-4 | many | -
TGCAGTGCTAGGGCGGGAGTAGCATACAATGAGCAGTTCTTC | CSARAGVAYNEQFF | TRBJ2-1 | TRBV20-1 | many | TRBD2
TGCAGTGCTGGGGGGAGGGGCTCTGGGGCCAACGTCCTGACTTTC | CSAGGRGSGANVLTF | TRBJ2-6 | TRBV20-1 | - | TRBD2
TGTGCCTGGAGGGGCCCCGGACTAGCGGGGCTGTCTGGGGCCAACGTCCTGACTTTC | CAWRGPGLAGLSGANVLTF | TRBJ2-6 | TRBV30 | many | TRBD2
TGTGCCAGCAGCCGGACTAGTGAGTACGAGCAGTACTTC | CASSRTSEYEQYF | TRBJ2-7 | TRBV7-2 | - | TRBD2
TGTGCCTGGAGTGTGTTCAGCAGGGAGCCCCAGCATTTT | CAWSVFSREPQHF | TRBJ1-5 | TRBV30 | few | -
TGTGCCAGCAGTCGGGGAGCCGGGACAGCGAACACCGGGGAGCTGTTTTTT | CASSRGAGTANTGELFF | TRBJ2-2 | TRBV6-1 | many | TRBD1
TGTGCCAGCAGTCCTCGCCTAGGTGGTCGCGGGGAGCTGTTTTTT | CASSPRLGGRGELFF | TRBJ2-2 | TRBV12-3/TRBV12-4 | many | -
TGTGCCACCAGCCGTGGGGTGGGTTCCTACAATGAGCAGTTCTTC | CATSRGVGSYNEQFF | TRBJ2-1 | TRBV15 | many | -
TGCGCCAGCAGGAATCCCGGGACAGGGTTCGACGAGCAGTACTTC | CASRNPGTGFDEQYF | TRBJ2-7 | TRBV5-1 | many | TRBD1